The clone carrying this TCR beta chain was seen a single time. This sample was taken from a study of blood T cells in healthy people across ages. The CDR3 extends over 16 amino acids. Trimming pared 5 bases from V and 11 bases from J, leaving 27 bases between. Germline loops: CDR1 MNHEY, CDR2 SVGEGT. PCR was performed a second time for about 7 to 12 cycles using a sample-barcoded 5' primer and a J-beta primer mix. MiXCR was run by TCRdb on the 5' RACE reads, yielding one entry per CDR3 protein. The sample gives around 800,000 distinct CDR3 sequences, around 43% of which show up once; around 21% is in the top ten.

Material for sequencing was blood. The chain joins TRBV6-2 or TRBV6-3 to TRBJ2-5; tentatively, D is TRBD1 or TRBD2 (6 bases each). This TCR was recovered from a man aged 55 to 70 in good health. The CDR3 loop reads CASSGGWGARNNEQYF. The CDR3 DNA reads TGTGCCAGCAGTGGCGGTTGGGGGGCGAGAAACAATGAGCAGTACTTC.